The text below deals with one T cell receptor (beta chain). Its target is unknown. Survey level was the resolution at which the v3.0 immunoSEQ assay ran. Clones were sequenced by immunoSEQ multiplex PCR, and TCRdb holds only the in-frame ones, with some missing. The profile shows 25,000 to 35,000 clones, roughly 95% of them singletons. These data belong to a study of long-term antiretroviral therapy in people with HIV. About the research overall: The 2015 recommendation for immediate ART came about a decade after the earliest samples. Study results and limitations: HIV repertoires spanned narrower CDR3 length ranges than controls. On ART adherence, viral resistance or therapy changes, no data were available.

Germline V gives CDR1 SGHAT, CDR2 FQNNGV. This CDR3 spans 15 amino acids. Germline trimming cut 3 bases from V and 7 bases from J; bases unmatched to any gene: 10. Sequences were derived from unsorted PBMCs, sampled approximately 6.6 years after starting antiretroviral therapy. The clonotype originates from a man younger than 40 with HIV. The chain joins TRBV11-2 to TRBJ2-3; TRBD2 matches at 7 bases. CDR3 DNA: TGTGCCAGCAGCTTCAGCGCTTGGGGGGGAAATACGCAGTATTTT. Protein: CASSFSAWGGNTQYF.